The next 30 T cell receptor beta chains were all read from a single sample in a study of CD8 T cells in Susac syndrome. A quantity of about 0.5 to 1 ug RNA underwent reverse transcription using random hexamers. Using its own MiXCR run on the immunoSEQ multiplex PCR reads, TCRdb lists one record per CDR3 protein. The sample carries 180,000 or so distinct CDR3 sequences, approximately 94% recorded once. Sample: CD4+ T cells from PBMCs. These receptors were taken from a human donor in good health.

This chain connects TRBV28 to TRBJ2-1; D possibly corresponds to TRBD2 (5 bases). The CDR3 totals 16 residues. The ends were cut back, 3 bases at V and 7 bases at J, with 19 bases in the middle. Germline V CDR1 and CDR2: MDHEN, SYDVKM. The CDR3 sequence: CASSFEGVLTANEQFF. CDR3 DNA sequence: TGTGCCAGCAGTTTTGAGGGAGTATTAACTGCGAATGAGCAGTTCTTC.

The CDR3 protein is CSVDVAGNEQFF. For the CDR3, the DNA is TGCAGCGTTGACGTAGCGGGGAATGAGCAGTTCTTC. The chain combines TRBV29-1 with TRBJ2-1; 8 bases align to TRBD2. J gave up 7 bases and V 3 bases, and 2 bases lay outside the gene matches. The CDR3 is 12 residues long. Germline assignment: CDR1 SQVTM and CDR2 ANQGSEA.

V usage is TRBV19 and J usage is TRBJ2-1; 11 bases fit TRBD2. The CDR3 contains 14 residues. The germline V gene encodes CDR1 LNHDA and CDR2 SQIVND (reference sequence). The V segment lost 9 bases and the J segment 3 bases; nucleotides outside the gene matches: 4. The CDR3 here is CASRTSGFYNEQFF. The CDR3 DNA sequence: TGTGCCAGCCGGACTAGCGGGTTCTACAATGAGCAGTTCTTC.

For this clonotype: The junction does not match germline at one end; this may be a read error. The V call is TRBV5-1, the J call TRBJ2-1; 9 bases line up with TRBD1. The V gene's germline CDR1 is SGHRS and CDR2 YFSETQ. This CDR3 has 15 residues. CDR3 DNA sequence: TGCGCCAGCAGCCAAGGACAGGGGTCCTACAAAGAGCAGTTCTTC. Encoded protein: CASSQGQGSYKEQFF. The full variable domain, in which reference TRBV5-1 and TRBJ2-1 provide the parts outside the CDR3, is KAGVTQTPRYLIKTRGQQVTLSCSPISGHRSVSWYQQTPGQGLQFLFEYFSETQRNKGNFPGRFSGRQFSNSRSEMNVSTLELGDSALYLCASSQGQGSYKEQFFGPGTRLTVL.

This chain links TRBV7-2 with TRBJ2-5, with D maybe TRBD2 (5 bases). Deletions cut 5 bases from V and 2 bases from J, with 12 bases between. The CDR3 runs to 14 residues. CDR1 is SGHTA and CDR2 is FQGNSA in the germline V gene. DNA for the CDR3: TGTGCCAGCAGCCGAGTGAGGGATCAAGAGACCCAGTACTTC. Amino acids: CASSRVRDQETQYF.

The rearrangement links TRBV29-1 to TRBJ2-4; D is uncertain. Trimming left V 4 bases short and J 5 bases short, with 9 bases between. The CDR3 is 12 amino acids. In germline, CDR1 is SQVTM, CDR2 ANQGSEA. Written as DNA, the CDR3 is TGCAGCGTTGTTTCTGGAGAAAACATTCAGTACTTC. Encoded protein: CSVVSGENIQYF.

The CDR3 here is CASRRTSGDYNEQFF. CDR3 in DNA: TGCGCCAGCAGGCGGACTAGCGGGGACTACAATGAGCAGTTCTTC. V usage is TRBV4-3 and J usage is TRBJ2-1; 12 bases map to TRBD2. V was pared by 6 bases and J by 3 bases, with 3 bases of the junction left unmatched. The CDR3 is made up of 15 amino acids. The germline CDR1 and CDR2 sequences are LGHNA and YSLEER.

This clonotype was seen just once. CDR3 amino acids: CASSLSDRGRYF. In DNA form, the CDR3 reads TGTGCCAGCAGCTTATCGGACAGGGGGCGTTACTTC. The rearrangement joins TRBV7-2 to TRBJ2-7, with 11 bases aligning to TRBD1. The CDR3 is 12 residues long. The V segment lost 2 bases and the J segment 13 bases; nucleotides outside the gene matches: 4. CDR1 is SGHTA, CDR2 FQGNSA, per germline.

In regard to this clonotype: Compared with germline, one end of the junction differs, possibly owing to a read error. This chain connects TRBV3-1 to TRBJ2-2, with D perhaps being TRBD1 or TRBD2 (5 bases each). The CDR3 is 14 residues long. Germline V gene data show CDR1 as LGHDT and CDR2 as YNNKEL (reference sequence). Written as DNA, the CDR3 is TGTGCCAGCAGCCAAGCGAACGCGAGAGGGGAGCTGCTTTTT. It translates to CASSQANARGELLF.

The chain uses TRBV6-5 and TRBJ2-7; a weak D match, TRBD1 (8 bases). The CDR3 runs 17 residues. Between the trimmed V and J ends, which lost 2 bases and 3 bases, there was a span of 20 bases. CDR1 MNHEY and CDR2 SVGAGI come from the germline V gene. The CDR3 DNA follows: TGTGCCAGCAGTTACGCTCGGGGGGACAGGAATATCTACGAGCAGTACTTC. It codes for CASSYARGDRNIYEQYF.

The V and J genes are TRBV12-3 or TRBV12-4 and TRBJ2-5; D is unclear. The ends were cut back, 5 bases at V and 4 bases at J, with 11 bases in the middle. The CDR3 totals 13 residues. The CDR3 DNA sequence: TGTGCCAGCAGTCCCTCTGGTCCAGAGACCCAGTACTTC. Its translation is CASSPSGPETQYF.

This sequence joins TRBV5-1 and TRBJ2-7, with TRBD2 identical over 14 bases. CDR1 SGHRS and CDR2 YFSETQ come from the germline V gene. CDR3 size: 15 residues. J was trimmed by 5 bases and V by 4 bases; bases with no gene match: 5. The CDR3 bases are TGCGCCAGCAGCCTTGGACTAGCGGGAGGCCACGAGCAGTACTTC. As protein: CASSLGLAGGHEQYF.

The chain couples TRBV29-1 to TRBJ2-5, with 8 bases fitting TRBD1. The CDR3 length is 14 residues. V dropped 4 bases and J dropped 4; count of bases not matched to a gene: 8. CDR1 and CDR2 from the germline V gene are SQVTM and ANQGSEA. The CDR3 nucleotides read TGCAGCGTTGTCCCGGACAGGGTGTCAGAGACCCAGTACTTC. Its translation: CSVVPDRVSETQYF.

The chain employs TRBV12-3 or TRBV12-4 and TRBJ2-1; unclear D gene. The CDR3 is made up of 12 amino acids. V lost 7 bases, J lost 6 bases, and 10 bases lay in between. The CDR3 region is CASTQPGNEQFF. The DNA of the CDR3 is TGTGCCAGCACACAACCGGGCAATGAGCAGTTCTTC.

CDR3 residues: CASSEAGQGIGELFF. Written as DNA, the CDR3 is TGTGCCAGCAGTGAAGCGGGACAGGGAATCGGGGAGCTGTTTTTT. The V and J genes are TRBV2 and TRBJ2-2, with TRBD1 matching 9 bases. The CDR3 consists of 15 residues. Losses at the gene ends were 0 bases for V and 7 bases for J; bases not matched to a gene: 3. The germline CDR1 and CDR2 sequences are SNHLY and FYNNEI.

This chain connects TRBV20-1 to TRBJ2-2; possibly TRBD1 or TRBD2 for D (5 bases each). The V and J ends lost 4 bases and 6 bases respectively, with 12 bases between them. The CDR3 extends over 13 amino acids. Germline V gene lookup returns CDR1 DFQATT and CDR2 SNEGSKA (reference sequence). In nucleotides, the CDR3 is TGCAGTGCTATTTCAGGGCGGGCCGGGGAGCTGTTTTTT. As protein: CSAISGRAGELFF.

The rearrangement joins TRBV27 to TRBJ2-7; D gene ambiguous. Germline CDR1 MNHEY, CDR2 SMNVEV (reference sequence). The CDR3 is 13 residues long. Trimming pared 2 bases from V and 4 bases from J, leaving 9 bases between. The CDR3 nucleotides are TGTGCCAGCAGTTTAGAAAAGGGTTACGAGCAGTACTTC. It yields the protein CASSLEKGYEQYF.

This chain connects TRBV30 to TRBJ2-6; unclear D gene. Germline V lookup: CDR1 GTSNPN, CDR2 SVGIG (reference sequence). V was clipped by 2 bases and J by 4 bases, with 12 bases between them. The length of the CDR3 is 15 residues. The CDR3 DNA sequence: TGTGCCTGGAGTCCCCGGGCGCAAGGGGCCAACGTCCTGACTTTC. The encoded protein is CAWSPRAQGANVLTF.

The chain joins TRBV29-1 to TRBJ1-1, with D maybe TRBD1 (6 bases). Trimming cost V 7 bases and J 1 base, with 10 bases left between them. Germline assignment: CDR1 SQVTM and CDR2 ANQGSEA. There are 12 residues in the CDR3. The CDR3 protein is CSGGGQNTEAFF. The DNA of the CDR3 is TGCAGCGGCGGGGGACAGAACACTGAAGCTTTCTTT.

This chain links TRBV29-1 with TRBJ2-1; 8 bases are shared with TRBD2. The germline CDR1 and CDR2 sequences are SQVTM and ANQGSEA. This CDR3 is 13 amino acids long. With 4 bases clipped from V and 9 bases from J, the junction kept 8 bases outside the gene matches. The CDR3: CSVGGTRQSEQFF. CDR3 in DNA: TGCAGCGTTGGCGGGACTAGGCAGAGTGAGCAGTTCTTC.

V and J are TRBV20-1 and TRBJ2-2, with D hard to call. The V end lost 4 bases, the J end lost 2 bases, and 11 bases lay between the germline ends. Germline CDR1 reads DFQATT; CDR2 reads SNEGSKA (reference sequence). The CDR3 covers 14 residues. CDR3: CSATAWPNTGELFF. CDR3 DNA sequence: TGCAGTGCTACAGCCTGGCCTAACACCGGGGAGCTGTTTTTT.

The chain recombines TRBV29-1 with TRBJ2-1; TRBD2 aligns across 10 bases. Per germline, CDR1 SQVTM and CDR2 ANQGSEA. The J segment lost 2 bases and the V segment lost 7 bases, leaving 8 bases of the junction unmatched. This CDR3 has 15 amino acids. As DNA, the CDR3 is TGCAGCGCCCTCGGACTAGCGGTTACCTACAATGAGCAGTTCTTC. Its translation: CSALGLAVTYNEQFF.

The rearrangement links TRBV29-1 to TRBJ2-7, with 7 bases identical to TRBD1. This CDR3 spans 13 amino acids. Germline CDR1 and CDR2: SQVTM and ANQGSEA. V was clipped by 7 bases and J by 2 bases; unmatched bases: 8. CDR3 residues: CSAEGASPYEQYF. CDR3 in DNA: TGCAGCGCCGAGGGGGCCTCCCCCTACGAGCAGTACTTC.

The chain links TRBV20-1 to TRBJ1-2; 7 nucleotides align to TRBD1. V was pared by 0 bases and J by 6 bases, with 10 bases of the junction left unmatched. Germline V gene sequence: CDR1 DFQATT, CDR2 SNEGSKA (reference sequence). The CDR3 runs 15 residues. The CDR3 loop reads CSARDRGGQVHGYTF. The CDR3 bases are TGCAGTGCTAGAGATCGAGGAGGACAGGTTCATGGCTACACCTTC.

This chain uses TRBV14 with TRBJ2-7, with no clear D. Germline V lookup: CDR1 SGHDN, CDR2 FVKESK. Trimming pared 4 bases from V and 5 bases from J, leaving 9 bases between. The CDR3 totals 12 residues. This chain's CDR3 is CASSPRGHEQYF. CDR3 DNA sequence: TGTGCCAGCAGCCCCAGAGGTCACGAGCAGTACTTC.

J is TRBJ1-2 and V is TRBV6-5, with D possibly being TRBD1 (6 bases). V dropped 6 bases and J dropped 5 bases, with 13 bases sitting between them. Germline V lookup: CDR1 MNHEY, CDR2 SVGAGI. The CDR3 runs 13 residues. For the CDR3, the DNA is TGTGCCAGCAGAGGACAGTCATTTTATGGCTACACCTTC. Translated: CASRGQSFYGYTF.

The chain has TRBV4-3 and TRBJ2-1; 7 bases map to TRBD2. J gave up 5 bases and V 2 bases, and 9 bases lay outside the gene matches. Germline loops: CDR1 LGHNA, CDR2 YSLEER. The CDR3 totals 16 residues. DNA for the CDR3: TGCGCCAGCAGCCAACGTGCAGGACTAGGAAACAATGAGCAGTTCTTC. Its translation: CASSQRAGLGNNEQFF.

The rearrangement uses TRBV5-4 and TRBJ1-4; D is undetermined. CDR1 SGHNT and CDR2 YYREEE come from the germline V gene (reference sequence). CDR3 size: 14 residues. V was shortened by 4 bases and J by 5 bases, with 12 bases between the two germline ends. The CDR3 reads CASSTGHENEKLFF. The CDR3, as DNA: TGTGCCAGCAGCACCGGGCACGAAAATGAAAAACTGTTTTTT.

The CDR3 DNA follows: TGTGCCAGCAGTCCAAGGGGAAGTGAGCAGTTCTTC. Translating it yields CASSPRGSEQFF. J is TRBJ2-1 and V is TRBV25-1; a weak D match, TRBD1 (5 bases). The germline gives CDR1 MGHDK, CDR2 SYGVNS. Trimming stripped 5 bases from V and 9 bases from J, with 11 bases between. CDR3 length: 12 amino acids.

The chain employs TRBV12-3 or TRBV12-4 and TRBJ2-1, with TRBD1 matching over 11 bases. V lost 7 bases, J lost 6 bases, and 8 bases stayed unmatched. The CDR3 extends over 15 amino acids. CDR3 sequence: CASTTTGTGGNEQFF. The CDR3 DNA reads TGTGCCAGCACCACTACCGGGACAGGGGGCAATGAGCAGTTCTTC.